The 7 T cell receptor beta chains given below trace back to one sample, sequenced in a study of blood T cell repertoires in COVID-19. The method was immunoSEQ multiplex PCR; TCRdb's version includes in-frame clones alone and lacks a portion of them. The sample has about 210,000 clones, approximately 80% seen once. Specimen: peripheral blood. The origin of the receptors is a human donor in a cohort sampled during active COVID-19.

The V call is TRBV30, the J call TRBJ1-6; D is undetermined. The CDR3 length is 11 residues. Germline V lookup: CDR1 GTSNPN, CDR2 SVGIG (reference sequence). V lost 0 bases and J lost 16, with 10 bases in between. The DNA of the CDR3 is TGTGCCTGGAGTGTATCCCCTCTTCTCCACTTT. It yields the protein CAWSVSPLLHF.

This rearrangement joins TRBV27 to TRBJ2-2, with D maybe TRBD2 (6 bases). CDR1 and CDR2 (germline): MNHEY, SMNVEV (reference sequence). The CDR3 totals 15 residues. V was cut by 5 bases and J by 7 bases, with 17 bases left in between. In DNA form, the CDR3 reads TGTGCCAGCAGTAGATCGGCGGGAACGAACGGGGAGCTGTTTTTT. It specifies CASSRSAGTNGELFF.

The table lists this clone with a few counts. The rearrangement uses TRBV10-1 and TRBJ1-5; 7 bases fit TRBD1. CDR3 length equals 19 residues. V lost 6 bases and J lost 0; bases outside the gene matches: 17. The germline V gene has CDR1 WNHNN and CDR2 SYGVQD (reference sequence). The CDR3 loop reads CASSSPGQIFGGSNQPQHF. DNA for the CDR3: TGCGCCAGCAGCTCCCCGGGACAGATATTTGGGGGTAGCAATCAGCCCCAGCATTTT.

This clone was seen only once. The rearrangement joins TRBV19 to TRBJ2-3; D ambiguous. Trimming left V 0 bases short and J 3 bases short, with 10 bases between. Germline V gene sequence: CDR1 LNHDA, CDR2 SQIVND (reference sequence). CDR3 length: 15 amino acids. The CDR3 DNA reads TGTGCCAGTAGTATAGATCCCCTCCCTACAGATACGCAGTATTTT. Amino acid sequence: CASSIDPLPTDTQYF.

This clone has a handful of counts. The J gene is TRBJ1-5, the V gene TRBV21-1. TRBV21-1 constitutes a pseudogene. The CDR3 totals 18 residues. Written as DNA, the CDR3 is TGTGCCAGCAGCAACGGGGCGGGGGGGGACGTTTGCAATCAGCCCCAGCATTTT. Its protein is CASSNGAGGDVCNQPQHF.

The CDR3 region is CASSSGRNSYNEQFF. CDR3 DNA: TGTGCCAGCAGTTCAGGGCGAAACTCCTACAATGAGCAGTTCTTC. The V gene is TRBV27, the J gene TRBJ2-1; D is perhaps TRBD1 (5 bases). Germline V gives CDR1 MNHEY, CDR2 SMNVEV (reference sequence). The CDR3 runs to 15 residues. V lost 4 bases and J 0 bases, leaving 10 bases between the germline ends.

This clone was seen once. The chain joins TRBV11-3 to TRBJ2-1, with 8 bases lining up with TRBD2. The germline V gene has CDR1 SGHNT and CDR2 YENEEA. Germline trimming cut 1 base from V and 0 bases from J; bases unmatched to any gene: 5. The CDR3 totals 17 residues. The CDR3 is CASSLVSGSGSYNEQFF. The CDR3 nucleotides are TGTGCCAGCAGCTTAGTGAGCGGGAGTGGCTCCTACAATGAGCAGTTCTTC.